The text below deals with one T cell receptor (beta chain). Trimming took off 2 bases at V and 2 bases at J, with 10 bases between the two ends. Germline assignment: CDR1 SGHDT and CDR2 YYEEEE. The length of the CDR3 is 14 residues. The data belong to a study of blood T cell repertoires in COVID-19. Study in general: T cells, B-cell-depleted T cells, or PBMCs provided the cDNA or gDNA that served as material.

In the original analysis: Estimates of nucleated cell counts were drawn from the amplification of reference gene primers. Method: immunoSEQ multiplex PCR; TCRdb's copy keeps in-frame clones and lacks some. That table supplies the V and J calls and clone size; D and trimming were determined from the DNA. Of about 320,000 clones listed, more than 75% were seen once; the top ten hold roughly 2.6%. Two negative PCRs, clearance, or symptom resolution had been documented for recovered Cohort 3 donors. The V and J genes are TRBV5-6 and TRBJ2-5, with unresolved D. The material sequenced was PBMCs or T cells enriched from blood (not recorded which). The sequence was obtained from a man aged 60 to 69 who had recovered from COVID-19. The CDR3 here is CASSFMGSQETQYF. The CDR3 region has the DNA TGTGCCAGCAGCTTTATGGGCTCTCAAGAGACCCAGTACTTC.